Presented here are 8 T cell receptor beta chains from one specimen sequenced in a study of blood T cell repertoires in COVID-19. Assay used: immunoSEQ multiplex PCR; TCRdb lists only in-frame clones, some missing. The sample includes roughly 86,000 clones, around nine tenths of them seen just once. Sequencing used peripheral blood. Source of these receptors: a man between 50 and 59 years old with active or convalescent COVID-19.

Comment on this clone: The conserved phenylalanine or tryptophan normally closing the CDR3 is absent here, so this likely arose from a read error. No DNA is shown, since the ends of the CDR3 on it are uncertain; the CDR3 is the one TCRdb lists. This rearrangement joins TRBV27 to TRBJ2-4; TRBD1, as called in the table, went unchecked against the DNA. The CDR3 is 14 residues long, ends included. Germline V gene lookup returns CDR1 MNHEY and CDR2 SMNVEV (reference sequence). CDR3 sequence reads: CASSLSKARESGVV.

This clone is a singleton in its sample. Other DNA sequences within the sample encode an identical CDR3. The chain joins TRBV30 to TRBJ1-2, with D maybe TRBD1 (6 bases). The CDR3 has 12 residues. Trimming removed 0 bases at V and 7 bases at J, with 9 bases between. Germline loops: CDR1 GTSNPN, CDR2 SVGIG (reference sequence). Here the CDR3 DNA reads TGTGCCTGGAGTGTCCAAGGGGGTGGCTACACCTTC. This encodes CAWSVQGGGYTF.

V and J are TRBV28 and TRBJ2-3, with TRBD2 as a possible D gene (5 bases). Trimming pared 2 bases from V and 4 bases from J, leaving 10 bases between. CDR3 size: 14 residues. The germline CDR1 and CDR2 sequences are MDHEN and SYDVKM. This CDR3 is CASSLIREADTQYF. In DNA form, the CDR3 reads TGTGCCAGCAGTTTAATTCGGGAAGCAGATACGCAGTATTTT.

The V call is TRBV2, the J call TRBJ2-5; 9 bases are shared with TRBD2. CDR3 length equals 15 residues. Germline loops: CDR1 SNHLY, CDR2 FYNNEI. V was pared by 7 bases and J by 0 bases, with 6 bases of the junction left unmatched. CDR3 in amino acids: CASTETSGNQETQYF. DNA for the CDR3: TGTGCCAGCACTGAGACTAGCGGTAACCAAGAGACCCAGTACTTC. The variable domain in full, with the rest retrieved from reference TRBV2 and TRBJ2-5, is EPEVTQTPSHQVTQMGQEVILRCVPISNHLYFYWYRQILGQKVEFLVSFYNNEISEKSEIFDDQFSVERPDGSNFTLKIRSTKLEDSAMYFCASTETSGNQETQYFGPGTRLLVL.

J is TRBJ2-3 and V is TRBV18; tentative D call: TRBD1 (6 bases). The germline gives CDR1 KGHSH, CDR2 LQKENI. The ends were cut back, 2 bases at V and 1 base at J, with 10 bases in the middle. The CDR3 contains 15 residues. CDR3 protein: CASSPIEGGTDTQYF. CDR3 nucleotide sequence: TGTGCCAGCTCACCAATTGAGGGGGGCACAGATACGCAGTATTTT.

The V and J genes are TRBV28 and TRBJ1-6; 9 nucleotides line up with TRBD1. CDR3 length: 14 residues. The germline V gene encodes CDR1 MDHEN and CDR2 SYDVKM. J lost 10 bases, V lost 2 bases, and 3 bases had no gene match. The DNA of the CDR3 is TGTGCCAGCAGTTTAAGGGACAGGGAATCACCCCTCCACTTT. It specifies CASSLRDRESPLHF.

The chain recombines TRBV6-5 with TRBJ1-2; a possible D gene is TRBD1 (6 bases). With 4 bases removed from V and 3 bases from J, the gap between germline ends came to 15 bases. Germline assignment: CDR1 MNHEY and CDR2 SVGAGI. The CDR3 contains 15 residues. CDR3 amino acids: CASSSKQGFDYGYTF. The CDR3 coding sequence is TGTGCCAGCAGTTCTAAACAGGGCTTTGACTATGGCTACACCTTC.

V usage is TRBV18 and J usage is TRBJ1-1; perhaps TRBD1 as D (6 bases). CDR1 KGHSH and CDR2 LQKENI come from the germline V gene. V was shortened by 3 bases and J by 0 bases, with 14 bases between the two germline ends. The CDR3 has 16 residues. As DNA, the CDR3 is TGTGCCAGCTCACCCTCGACAGGACGAATGAACACTGAAGCTTTCTTT. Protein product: CASSPSTGRMNTEAFF.